This record concerns one TCR beta chain sequence. Its target is not known. Sample-barcoded 5' priming and a J-beta primer mix drove a second PCR of 7 to 11 cycles. TCRdb analysed the 5' RACE reads with MiXCR anew, one entry per CDR3 protein. The sample holds approximately 850,000 distinct CDR3 sequences, approximately 48% seen once. These data originate in a study of blood T cells in healthy people across ages. Notes on the study in general: Older age went with lower TCR beta diversity per million T cells, in a roughly linear way.

The V gene end was trimmed by 5 bases and the J gene end by 12 bases; junction bases not matched to a gene: 5. The CDR3 consists of 11 residues. Germline V gene sequence: CDR1 DFQATT, CDR2 SNEGSKA (reference sequence). Sequenced material: blood. The genes are TRBV20-1 and TRBJ2-1, with 9 bases lining up with TRBD1. This TCR was sampled from a man in his fifties or sixties in good health. The CDR3 region is CSAGPGQGQFF. The DNA for the CDR3 is TGCAGTGCTGGACCGGGACAGGGGCAGTTCTTC.